Below, 20 T cell receptor beta chains from the same sample are listed, as sequenced in a study of cytomegalovirus exposure and HLA in healthy donors (dated by TCRdb to the late 2010s). Receptor amplification or capture employed the immunoSEQ multiplex PCR assay. A mixture of 60 forward primers for TCR Vbeta segments and 13 reverse primers for TCR Jbeta segments was used in the multiplex PCR. As stored in TCRdb, this immuneACCESS dataset retains in-frame rearrangements with V and J assigned. A fraction of the clones does not appear; measured against another copy, unresolved V genes explain less than half of the discrepancy, and the remainder lacks a known reason. Present in this sample are around 130,000 clones, about 80% of which were seen just once. The ten largest account for 1% of the sample. Sequenced material: PBMCs. These receptors all stem from a middle-aged man in good health and CMV-seronegative.

This chain uses TRBV10-3 with TRBJ2-4; TRBD1 is a possible D gene (6 bases). Per the germline V gene, CDR1 is ENHRY and CDR2 is SYGVKD. This CDR3 has 15 residues. The ends were cut back, 2 bases at V and 9 bases at J, with 17 bases in the middle. As DNA, the CDR3 is TGTGCCATCAGTGAGCCACTACAGGGTTCTGGCATTCAGTACTTC. Translating gives CAISEPLQGSGIQYF.

About this clone itself: Different DNA sequences within this sample yield the same CDR3. The rearrangement uses TRBV5-1 and TRBJ2-3, with a possible D match to TRBD2 (6 bases). The CDR3 is made up of 14 amino acids. Deletions cut 4 bases from V and 3 bases from J, with 12 bases between. Germline V gene sequence: CDR1 SGHRS, CDR2 YFSETQ. This CDR3 is CASSLLRGTDTQYF. For the CDR3, the DNA is TGCGCCAGCAGCCTTCTCCGGGGGACAGATACGCAGTATTTT.

The V gene is TRBV25-1, the J gene TRBJ2-4; 7 bases line up with TRBD1. Trimming at V came to 6 bases and at J to 6 bases, leaving 5 bases not matched to a gene. The germline CDR1 and CDR2 sequences are MGHDK and SYGVNS. The CDR3 length is 13 residues. In DNA, the CDR3 is TGTGCCAGCAGCCCCGGACAGGCAAACATTCAGTACTTC. Its translation is CASSPGQANIQYF.

The V gene is TRBV18, the J gene TRBJ2-3; 11 bases map to TRBD1. Germline CDR1 and CDR2: KGHSH and LQKENI. This CDR3 is built from 16 residues. The V and J ends lost 3 bases and 6 bases, in that order; junction bases with no gene match: 8. The CDR3 bases are TGTGCCAGCTCACCCTACGGACAGGGGGCATCGGATACGCAGTATTTT. Translated, it gives CASSPYGQGASDTQYF.

The V call is TRBV6-4, the J call TRBJ2-3, with 7 nucleotides matching TRBD2. Trimming removed 4 bases from V and 1 base from J; junction bases left unmatched: 5. This CDR3 is built from 15 residues. CDR1 is MRHNA and CDR2 is SNTAGT in the germline V gene. The CDR3 spells CASSVAGRGTDTQYF. CDR3 DNA sequence: TGTGCCAGCAGTGTAGCGGGTAGGGGCACAGATACGCAGTATTTT.

V is TRBV30 and J is TRBJ1-2; 11 bases fit TRBD1. Germline assignment: CDR1 GTSNPN and CDR2 SVGIG (reference sequence). J lost 6 bases, V lost 3 bases, and 15 bases had no gene match. The CDR3 loop spans 17 amino acids. CDR3 DNA sequence: TGTGCCTGGAGGGCCTCCGGGACAGGGGGTTCTCTTGATGGCTACACCTTC. Its translation: CAWRASGTGGSLDGYTF.

The chain recombines TRBV4-1 with TRBJ1-5; D is perhaps TRBD1 (6 bases). The V gene lost 0 bases and the J gene lost 6 bases, with 15 bases spanning the gap. This CDR3 region has 16 residues. Germline lookup yields CDR1 MGHRA and CDR2 YSYEKL. Here the CDR3 reads CASSQEQTGLLQPQHF. Written as DNA, the CDR3 is TGCGCCAGCAGCCAAGAACAAACAGGGCTTCTTCAGCCCCAGCATTTT.

The V call is TRBV7-2, the J call TRBJ1-2; 7 bases agree with TRBD1. Germline CDR1 reads SGHTA; CDR2 reads FQGNSA. The ends lost 5 bases at V and 4 bases at J; junction bases unmatched: 10. This CDR3 contains 15 residues. The CDR3 nucleotides read TGTGCCAGCAGCCTCTCGACAGGGCAGGGCTATGGCTACACCTTC. Protein: CASSLSTGQGYGYTF.

The genes are TRBV7-8 and TRBJ1-2, with 9 bases aligning to TRBD1. Germline V gives CDR1 SGHVS, CDR2 FQNEAQ. The CDR3 consists of 16 residues. Losses at the gene ends were 5 bases for V and 3 bases for J; bases not matched to a gene: 10. CDR3 nucleotide sequence: TGTGCCAGCAGCCCCCCGGGACAGGGTTTTTACTATGGCTACACCTTC. Protein sequence: CASSPPGQGFYYGYTF.

The chain uses TRBV10-1 and TRBJ1-1; a possible D gene is TRBD1 (6 bases). With 4 bases removed from V and 5 bases from J, the gap between germline ends came to 14 bases. The CDR3 covers 14 residues. CDR1 and CDR2 from the germline V gene are WNHNN and SYGVQD (reference sequence). Written as DNA, the CDR3 is TGCGCCAGCAGTGTTGGTGGGGGCGAGACTGAAGCTTTCTTT. Residues: CASSVGGGETEAFF.

The J gene is TRBJ2-1, the V gene TRBV18, with D unclear. CDR1 and CDR2 (germline): KGHSH, LQKENI. V dropped 4 bases and J dropped 0 bases, with 10 bases sitting between them. The CDR3 sequence is 15 residues long. Written as DNA, the CDR3 is TGTGCCAGCTCACTCATGGTAGCCTCCTACAATGAGCAGTTCTTC. Translation: CASSLMVASYNEQFF. Variable domain in full (rest from reference TRBV18 and TRBJ2-1): NAGVMQNPRHLVRRRGQEARLRCSPMKGHSHVYWYRQLPEEGLKFMVYLQKENIIDESGMPKERFSAEFPKEGPSILRIQQVVRGDSAAYFCASSLMVASYNEQFFGPGTRLTVL.

V and J are TRBV5-1 and TRBJ2-2; 7 nucleotides line up with TRBD1. The germline V gene encodes CDR1 SGHRS and CDR2 YFSETQ. With V trimmed by 4 bases and J by 6 bases, 6 bases remained unmatched. This CDR3 comprises 14 residues. This CDR3 is CASSVTGEPGELFF. In nucleotides, the CDR3 is TGCGCCAGCAGCGTCACAGGGGAGCCCGGGGAGCTGTTTTTT.

This chain connects TRBV28 to TRBJ1-1; perhaps TRBD1 as D (5 bases). Germline CDR1 MDHEN, CDR2 SYDVKM. The V end lost 7 bases, the J end lost 1 base, and 13 bases lay between the germline ends. The CDR3 is 14 amino acids. The DNA of the CDR3 is TGTGCCAGCATCCCAGGCGGGGGGAACACTGAAGCTTTCTTT. It specifies CASIPGGGNTEAFF.

This CDR3 is CASRGTWVSTEAFF. In DNA, the CDR3 is TGTGCCAGCAGAGGGACATGGGTGAGCACTGAAGCTTTCTTT. This chain uses TRBV2 with TRBJ1-1; perhaps TRBD1 as D (6 bases). The CDR3 consists of 14 residues. Germline loops: CDR1 SNHLY, CDR2 FYNNEI. Trimming took off 6 bases at V and 4 bases at J, with 15 bases between the two ends. The full variable domain, rest sourced from reference TRBV2 and TRBJ1-1, is EPEVTQTPSHQVTQMGQEVILRCVPISNHLYFYWYRQILGQKVEFLVSFYNNEISEKSEIFDDQFSVERPDGSNFTLKIRSTKLEDSAMYFCASRGTWVSTEAFFGQGTRLTVV.

Only a few counts were recorded for this clone. This chain uses TRBV4-1 with TRBJ2-7; D ambiguous. V lost 3 bases and J lost 3, with 12 bases in between. The CDR3 spans 14 residues. Germline loops: CDR1 MGHRA, CDR2 YSYEKL. CDR3 in amino acids: CASSHGWPGYEQYF. For the CDR3, the DNA is TGCGCCAGCAGCCATGGGTGGCCGGGCTACGAGCAGTACTTC.

This clone occurred once. This sequence joins TRBV28 and TRBJ2-2; 7 bases align to TRBD2. The CDR3 spans 15 residues. The V gene end was trimmed by 3 bases and the J gene end by 4 bases; junction bases not matched to a gene: 5. Germline loops: CDR1 MDHEN, CDR2 SYDVKM. CDR3 in DNA: TGTGCCAGCAGTTTCTCCGGGGGGAGCACCGGGGAGCTGTTTTTT. It yields the protein CASSFSGGSTGELFF.

The gene calls are TRBV7-2 and TRBJ2-2; 8 positions agree with TRBD1. J was trimmed by 2 bases and V by 7 bases; bases with no gene match: 6. The CDR3 is 15 residues long. Germline CDR1 SGHTA, CDR2 FQGNSA. The CDR3 DNA follows: TGTGCCAGCATCCCGGGACAGGCAAACACCGGGGAGCTGTTTTTT. Translated, it gives CASIPGQANTGELFF.

The CDR3 region has the DNA TGTGCCAGCAGCTTCGATAGCGGGGGGGTGTACGAGCAGTACTTC. Translation gives CASSFDSGGVYEQYF. V and J are TRBV5-4 and TRBJ2-7, with 11 bases matching TRBD2. The CDR3 is 15 residues long. Germline CDR1 and CDR2: SGHNT and YYREEE (reference sequence). V gave up 2 bases and J gave up 4 bases; unmatched junction bases: 5.

The chain is built from TRBV28 and TRBJ1-5; perhaps TRBD1 as D (6 bases). The V and J ends lost 4 bases and 4 bases respectively, with 11 bases between them. CDR1 is MDHEN and CDR2 is SYDVKM in the germline V gene. The CDR3 runs to 14 residues. CDR3 in DNA: TGTGCCAGCAGTTCCGGACAGCGGAATCAGCCCCAGCATTTT. It is translated as CASSSGQRNQPQHF.

CDR3 sequence reads: CASSLAIRQGDSPLHF. CDR3 nucleotides: TGTGCCAGCAGCTTAGCGATTAGACAGGGCGATTCACCCCTCCACTTT. The V and J genes are TRBV7-2 and TRBJ1-6; 7 nucleotides agree with TRBD1. Trimming cost V 0 bases and J 8 bases; bases outside gene matches: 7. The CDR3 extends over 16 amino acids. The V gene's germline CDR1 is SGHTA and CDR2 FQGNSA. Variable domain in full (rest from reference TRBV7-2 and TRBJ1-6): GAGVSQSPSNKVTEKGKDVELRCDPISGHTALYWYRQSLGQGLEFLIYFQGNSAPDKSGLPSDRFSAERTGGSVSTLTIQRTQQEDSAVYLCASSLAIRQGDSPLHFGNGTRLTVT.